This entry describes one T cell receptor (beta chain). This clone's antigen is unknown. Base qualities are not at hand, and no much larger clone is one base apart. The immunoSEQ Assay, a bias-controlled multiplex PCR, was used to amplify TCRbeta CDR3 regions from genomic DNA. On the authors' methods: The number of nucleated cells in each sample was estimated by amplification of reference gene primers within the assay. Sequence reads were collapsed and filtered to measure the absolute abundance of every unique TCRbeta CDR3 rearrangement. For each sample, productive Simpson clonality was calculated by taking the square root of Simpson's diversity index across productive rearrangements. In its TCRdb copy, this immuneACCESS table keeps in-frame sequences only and misses some clones. Where compared with another copy, unresolved V genes explain less than half of these, and the others have no known cause. V and J calls plus clone size are reproduced from that table; the DNA served to infer D and trimming. Across this sample there are approximately 500,000 clones, with around 85% seen only once. Of the sample, about 3.2% is held by the ten largest clones.

V is cut by 4 bases and J by 1 base, and the space between the germline ends is 10 bases. Sequences MNHEY (CDR1) and SVGAGI (CDR2) are obtained from the germline V gene. The CDR3 measures 14 amino acids from cysteine to phenylalanine. Only the CDR3 region is kept as DNA, spanning 42 bases read in frame from base 1. This sample stems from a study of blood T cell repertoires in COVID-19 (TCRdb year 2020). A note on the overall study: Samples from collaborators originated in the United States, Italy and Spain and spanned both the acute and convalescent phases of COVID-19. HLA class I and class II types, where available, came from metadata supplied by the sample provider rather than from assay-based typing. A de-identified subject ID, COVID-19 status, age in years and sex were almost always included in the sample metadata. The prospective study material was composed of cDNA or gDNA derived from T cells, B-cell-depleted T cells, or PBMCs. The repertoires were made available in a free public database intended to serve as a resource for research on the immune response to SARS-CoV-2. Samples came from the ongoing ImmuneRACE study (first 160 participants) plus 1,254 subjects from 6 global collaborators. Deeply sampled blood TCRbeta repertoires from subjects exposed to, actively infected with, or recovered from COVID-19 were included in the dataset. What the authors observed across the whole study: How much clinical and demographic metadata was included differed by source and by participant, and the metadata was provided uncurated.

The collaborating institutions used their own protocols to collect whole blood in K2EDTA tubes. For TCRbeta analysis, collaborator samples were shipped as frozen whole blood, as isolated PBMCs, or as DNA extracted from either sample type. The receptor was isolated from a human donor in a cohort sampled during active COVID-19. Sequences were obtained from peripheral blood. The rearranged chain carries TRBV6-5 and TRBJ1-1, with TRBD1 tentatively as D gene (6 bases match). The CDR3 region: CASSSLQGNTEAFF. The sequenced DNA: TGTGCCAGCAGTTCCCTACAGGGGAACACTGAAGCTTTCTTT.